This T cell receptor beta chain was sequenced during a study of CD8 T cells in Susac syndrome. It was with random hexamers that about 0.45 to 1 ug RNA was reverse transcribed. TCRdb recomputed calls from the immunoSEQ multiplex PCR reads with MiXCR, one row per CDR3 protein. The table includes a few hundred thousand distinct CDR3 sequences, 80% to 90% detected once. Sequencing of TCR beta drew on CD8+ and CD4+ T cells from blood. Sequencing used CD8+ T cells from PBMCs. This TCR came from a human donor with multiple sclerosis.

The CDR3 loop reads CASTPDPGLAGTGGYEQYF. CDR3 coding DNA: TGTGCCAGCACCCCGGACCCGGGACTAGCGGGAACGGGGGGCTACGAGCAGTACTTC. This rearrangement joins TRBV7-9 to TRBJ2-7; 13 nucleotides match TRBD2. The CDR3 has 19 residues. V was clipped by 7 bases and J by 3 bases; unmatched bases: 18. Germline values: CDR1 SEHNR, CDR2 FQNEAQ (reference sequence). Using reference TRBV7-9 and TRBJ2-7 for the parts outside the CDR3, the full variable domain is DTGVSQNPRHKITKRGQNVTFRCDPISEHNRLYWYRQTLGQGPEFLTYFQNEAQLEKSRLLSDRFSAERPKGSFSTLEIQRTEQGDSAMYLCASTPDPGLAGTGGYEQYFGPGTRLTVT.